This T cell receptor (beta chain) was recovered during a study of blood T cell repertoires in COVID-19. This clone was seen a handful of times. Germline-derived CDR1 and CDR2 are SGHNT and YENEEA. V gave up 5 bases and J gave up 2 bases; unmatched junction bases: 5. There are 15 residues in the CDR3. Clones were read by immunoSEQ multiplex PCR, and TCRdb kept only the in-frame ones, dropping some. Counted here are around 85,000 clones, around 88% occurring once; the ten biggest clones make up 1% to 1.5%. This sequence joins TRBV11-3 and TRBJ2-1; 8 bases map to TRBD2. The sequence was obtained from a woman in her 50s with acute COVID-19. The sequencing sample was made of PBMCs or T cells enriched from blood (not recorded which). As DNA, the CDR3 is TGTGCCAGCAGCCAAGCTAGCGGGCCCTACAATGAGCAGTTCTTC. Residues: CASSQASGPYNEQFF.